This T cell receptor beta chain was identified during a study of regulatory T cells in long-lasting Graves disease. General study results and limits: Persistent cases favored TRBV28, TRBJ1-2 and TRBJ2-5.

Germline CDR1 reads MDHEN; CDR2 reads SYDVKM. Unmatched junction bases numbered 2, after V lost 5 bases and J lost 4 bases. The CDR3 consists of 13 residues. This clonotype was detected many times. The antigen remains undetermined. Combining iRepertoire HTBI primers with Arm-PCR of CDR3 regions, the authors built TCR beta libraries. TCRdb fed the multiplex PCR reads into MiXCR, producing one record per CDR3 protein. The sample holds a few hundred thousand distinct CDR3 sequences; approximately 25% are singletons and the top ten take around 30%. Specified time point: persistent/refractory GD, antithyroid drugs over 5 years with positive TRAb. Construction of the TCR library relied on RNA isolated from PBMCs. The diagnosis of Graves' disease used American Thyroid Association guidelines.

The receptor was derived from a woman in her forties with Graves disease. The gene calls are TRBV28 and TRBJ2-5, with 9 bases aligning to TRBD1. Sequenced here: peripheral blood mononuclear cells (PBMCs), sampled when the disease was refractory, from a patient treated with antithyroid drugs. The CDR3 sequence: CASSEDRGETQYF. The DNA for the CDR3 is TGTGCCAGCAGTGAGGACAGGGGAGAGACCCAGTACTTC.